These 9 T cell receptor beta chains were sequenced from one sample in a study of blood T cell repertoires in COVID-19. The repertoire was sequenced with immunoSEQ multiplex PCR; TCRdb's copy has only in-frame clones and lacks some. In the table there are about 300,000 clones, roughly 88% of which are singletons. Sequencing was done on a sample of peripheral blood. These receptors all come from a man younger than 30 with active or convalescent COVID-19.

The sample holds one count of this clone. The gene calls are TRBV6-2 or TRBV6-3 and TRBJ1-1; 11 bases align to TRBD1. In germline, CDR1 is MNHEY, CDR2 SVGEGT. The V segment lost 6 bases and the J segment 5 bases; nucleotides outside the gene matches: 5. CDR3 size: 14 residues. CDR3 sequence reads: CASSGQGARTEAFF. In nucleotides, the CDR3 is TGTGCCAGCAGCGGACAGGGGGCGCGAACTGAAGCTTTCTTT.

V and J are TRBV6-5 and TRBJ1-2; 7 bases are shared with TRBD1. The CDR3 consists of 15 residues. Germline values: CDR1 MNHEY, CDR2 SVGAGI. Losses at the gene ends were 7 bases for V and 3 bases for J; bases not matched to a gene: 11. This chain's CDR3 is CASNIRQGGDYGYTF. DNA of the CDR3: TGTGCCAGCAATATAAGACAGGGTGGCGACTATGGCTACACCTTC.

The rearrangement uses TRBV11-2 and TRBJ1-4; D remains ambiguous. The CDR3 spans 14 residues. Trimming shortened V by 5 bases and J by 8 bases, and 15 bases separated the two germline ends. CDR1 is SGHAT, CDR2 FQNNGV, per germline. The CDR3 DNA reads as TGTGCCAGCAGCGCAGACCTACCCGGGGAAAAACTGTTTTTT. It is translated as CASSADLPGEKLFF.

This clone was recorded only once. CDR3 residues: CASAPGTYGYTF. The CDR3 nucleotides are TGTGCCAGTGCCCCGGGAACCTATGGCTACACCTTC. This chain links TRBV19 with TRBJ1-2; no reliable D call. Germline-derived CDR1 and CDR2 are LNHDA and SQIVND (reference sequence). This CDR3 has 12 amino acids. Deletions cut 8 bases from V and 4 bases from J, with 11 bases between.

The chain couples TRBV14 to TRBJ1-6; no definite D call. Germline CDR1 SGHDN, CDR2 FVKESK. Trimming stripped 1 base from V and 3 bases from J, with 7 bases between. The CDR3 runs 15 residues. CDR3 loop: CASSQAGFYNSPLHF. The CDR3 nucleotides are TGTGCCAGCAGCCAAGCAGGATTCTATAATTCACCCCTCCACTTT.

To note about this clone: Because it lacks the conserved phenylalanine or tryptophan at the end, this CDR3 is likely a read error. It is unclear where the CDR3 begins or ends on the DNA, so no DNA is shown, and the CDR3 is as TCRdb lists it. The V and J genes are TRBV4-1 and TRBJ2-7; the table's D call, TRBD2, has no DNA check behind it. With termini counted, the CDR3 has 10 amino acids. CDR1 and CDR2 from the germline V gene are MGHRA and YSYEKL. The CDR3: CASSQELGGC.

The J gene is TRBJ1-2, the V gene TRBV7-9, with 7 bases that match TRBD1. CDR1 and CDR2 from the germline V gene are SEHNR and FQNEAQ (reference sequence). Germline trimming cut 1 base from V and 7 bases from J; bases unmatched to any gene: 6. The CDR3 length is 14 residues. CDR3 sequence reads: CASSLEEGAGGYTF. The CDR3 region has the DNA TGTGCCAGCAGCTTAGAGGAGGGGGCAGGTGGCTACACCTTC.

The CDR3 here is CASSLGQQETQYF. The CDR3 region has the DNA TGTGCCAGCAGCTTGGGTCAGCAAGAGACCCAGTACTTC. The chain has TRBV5-4 and TRBJ2-5, with D uncertain. The V gene lost 0 bases and the J gene lost 2 bases, with 5 bases spanning the gap. Germline CDR1 and CDR2: SGHNT and YYREEE (reference sequence). This CDR3 contains 13 residues. Looking up the rest from reference TRBV5-4 and TRBJ2-5 gives the full variable domain: ETGVTQSPTHLIKTRGQQVTLRCSSQSGHNTVSWYQQALGQGPQFIFQYYREEENGRGNFPPRFSGLQFPNYSSELNVNALELDDSALYLCASSLGQQETQYFGPGTRLLVL.

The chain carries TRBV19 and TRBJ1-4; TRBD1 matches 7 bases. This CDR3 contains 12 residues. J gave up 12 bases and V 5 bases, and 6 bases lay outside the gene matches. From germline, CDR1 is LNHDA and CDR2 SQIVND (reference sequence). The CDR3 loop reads CASSHDRVQLFF. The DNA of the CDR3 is TGTGCCAGTAGTCATGACAGGGTCCAACTGTTTTTT.